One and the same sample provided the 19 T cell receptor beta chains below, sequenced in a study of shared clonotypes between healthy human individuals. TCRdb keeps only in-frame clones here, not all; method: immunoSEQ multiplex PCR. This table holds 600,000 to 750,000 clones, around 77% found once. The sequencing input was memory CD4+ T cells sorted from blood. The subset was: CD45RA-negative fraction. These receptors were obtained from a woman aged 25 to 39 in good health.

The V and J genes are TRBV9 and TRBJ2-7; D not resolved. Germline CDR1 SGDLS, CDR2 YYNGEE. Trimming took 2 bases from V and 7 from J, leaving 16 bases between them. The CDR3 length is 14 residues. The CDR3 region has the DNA TGTGCCAGCAGCGTGACGATCAATACGGAGGAGCAGTACTTC. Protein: CASSVTINTEEQYF.

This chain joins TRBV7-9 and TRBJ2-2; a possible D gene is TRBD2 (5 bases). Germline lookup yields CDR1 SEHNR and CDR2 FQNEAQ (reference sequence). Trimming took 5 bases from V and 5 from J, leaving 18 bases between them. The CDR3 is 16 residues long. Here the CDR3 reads CASSPGIDLRTGELFF. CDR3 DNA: TGTGCCAGCAGCCCCGGGATCGACCTAAGGACCGGGGAGCTGTTTTTT.

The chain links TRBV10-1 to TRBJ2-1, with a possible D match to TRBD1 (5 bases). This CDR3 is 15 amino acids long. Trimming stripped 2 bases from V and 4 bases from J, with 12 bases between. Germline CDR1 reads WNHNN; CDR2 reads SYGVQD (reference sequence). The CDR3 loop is CASSENRAGYNEQFF. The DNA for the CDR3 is TGCGCCAGCAGTGAGAATCGGGCAGGGTACAATGAGCAGTTCTTC.

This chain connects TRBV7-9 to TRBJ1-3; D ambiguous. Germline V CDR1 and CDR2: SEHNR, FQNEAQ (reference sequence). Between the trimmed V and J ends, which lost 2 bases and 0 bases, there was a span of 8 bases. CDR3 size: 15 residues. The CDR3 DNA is TGTGCCAGCAGCTTATCGGGCGGCTCTGGAAACACCATATATTTT. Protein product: CASSLSGGSGNTIYF.

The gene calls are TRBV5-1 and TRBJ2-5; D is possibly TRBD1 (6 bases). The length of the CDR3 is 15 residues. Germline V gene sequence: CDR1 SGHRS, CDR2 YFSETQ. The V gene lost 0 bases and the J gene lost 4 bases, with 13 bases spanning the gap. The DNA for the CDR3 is TGCGCCAGCAGCTTGGGAGGGGGTATACCAGAGACCCAGTACTTC. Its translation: CASSLGGGIPETQYF.

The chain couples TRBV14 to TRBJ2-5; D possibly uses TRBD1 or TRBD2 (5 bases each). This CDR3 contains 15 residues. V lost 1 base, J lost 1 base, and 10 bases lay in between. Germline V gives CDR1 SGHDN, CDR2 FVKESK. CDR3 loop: CASSQVWDLQETQYF. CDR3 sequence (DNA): TGTGCCAGCAGCCAAGTTTGGGACCTCCAAGAGACCCAGTACTTC.

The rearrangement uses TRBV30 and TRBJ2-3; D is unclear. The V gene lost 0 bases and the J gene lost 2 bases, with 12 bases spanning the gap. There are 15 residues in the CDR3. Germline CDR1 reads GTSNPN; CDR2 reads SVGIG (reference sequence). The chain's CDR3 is CAWSVGSQYTDTQYF. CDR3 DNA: TGTGCCTGGAGTGTAGGCAGCCAATACACAGATACGCAGTATTTT.

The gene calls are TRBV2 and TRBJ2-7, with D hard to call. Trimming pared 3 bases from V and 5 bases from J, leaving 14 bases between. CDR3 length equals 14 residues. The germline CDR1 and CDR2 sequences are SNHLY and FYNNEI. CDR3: CASSDVTIPHEQYF. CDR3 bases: TGTGCCAGCAGTGACGTGACAATCCCCCACGAGCAGTACTTC.

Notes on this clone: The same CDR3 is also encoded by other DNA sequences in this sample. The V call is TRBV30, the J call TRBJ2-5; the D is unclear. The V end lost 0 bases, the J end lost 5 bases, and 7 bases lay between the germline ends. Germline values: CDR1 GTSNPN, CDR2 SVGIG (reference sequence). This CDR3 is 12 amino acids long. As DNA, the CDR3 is TGTGCCTGGAGTGTACGGCGGGAGACCCAGTACTTC. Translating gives CAWSVRRETQYF. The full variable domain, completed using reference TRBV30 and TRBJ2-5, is SQTIHQWPATLVQPVGSPLSLECTVEGTSNPNLYWYRQAAGRGLQLLFYSVGIGQISSEVPQNLSASRPQDRQFILSSKKLLLSDSGFYLCAWSVRRETQYFGPGTRLLVL.

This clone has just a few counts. CDR3 DNA sequence: TGTGCCAGTAGTATTCGGCAGGGGGCCAAAAACATTCAGTACTTC. Protein sequence: CASSIRQGAKNIQYF. This chain connects TRBV19 to TRBJ2-4, with D possibly TRBD1 on 6 matching bases. Deletions cut 3 bases from V and 1 base from J, with 10 bases between. The germline CDR1 and CDR2 sequences are LNHDA and SQIVND (reference sequence). The CDR3 is 15 amino acids.

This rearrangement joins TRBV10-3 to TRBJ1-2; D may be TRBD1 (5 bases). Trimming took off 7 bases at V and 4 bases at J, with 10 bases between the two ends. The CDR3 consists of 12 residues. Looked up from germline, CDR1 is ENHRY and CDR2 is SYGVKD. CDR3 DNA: TGTGCCATCAAAGGGGAGAGCTATGGCTACACCTTC. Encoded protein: CAIKGESYGYTF.

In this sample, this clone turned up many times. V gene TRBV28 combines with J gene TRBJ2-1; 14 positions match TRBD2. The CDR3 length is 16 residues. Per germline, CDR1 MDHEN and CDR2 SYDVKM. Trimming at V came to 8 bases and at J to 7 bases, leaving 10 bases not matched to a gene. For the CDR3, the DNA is TGTGCCAGCCGGACCTCAGGGACTAGCGGGAGAAATGAGCAGTTCTTC. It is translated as CASRTSGTSGRNEQFF.

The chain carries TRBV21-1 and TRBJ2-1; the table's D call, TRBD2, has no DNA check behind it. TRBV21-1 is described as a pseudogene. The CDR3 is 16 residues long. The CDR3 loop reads CASRPGLAGDGNEQFF. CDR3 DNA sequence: TGTGCCAGCAGACCGGGACTAGCGGGAGATGGGAATGAGCAGTTCTTC.

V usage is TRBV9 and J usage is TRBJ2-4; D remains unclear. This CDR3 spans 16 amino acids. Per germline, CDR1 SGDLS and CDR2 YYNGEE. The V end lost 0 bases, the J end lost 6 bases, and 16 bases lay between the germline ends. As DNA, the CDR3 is TGTGCCAGCAGCGTAGCTACATCGGCAGGAAGAAACATTCAGTACTTC. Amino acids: CASSVATSAGRNIQYF. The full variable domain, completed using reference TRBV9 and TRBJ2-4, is DSGVTQTPKHLITATGQRVTLRCSPRSGDLSVYWYQQSLDQGLQFLIQYYNGEERAKGNILERFSAQQFPDLHSELNLSSLELGDSALYFCASSVATSAGRNIQYFGAGTRLSVL.

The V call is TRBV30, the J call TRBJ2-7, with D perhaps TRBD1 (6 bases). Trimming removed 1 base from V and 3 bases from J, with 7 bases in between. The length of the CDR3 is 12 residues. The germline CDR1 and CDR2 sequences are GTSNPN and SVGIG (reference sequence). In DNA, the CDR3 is TGTGCCTGGAGTGGGACAGTCTACGAGCAGTACTTC. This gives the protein CAWSGTVYEQYF.

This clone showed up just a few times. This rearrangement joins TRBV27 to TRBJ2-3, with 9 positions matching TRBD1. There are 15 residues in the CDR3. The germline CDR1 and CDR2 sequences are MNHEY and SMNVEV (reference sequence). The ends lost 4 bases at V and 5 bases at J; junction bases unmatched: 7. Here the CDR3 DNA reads TGTGCCAGCAGTTACCGGGACAGGGTGCAAGATACGCAGTATTTT. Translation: CASSYRDRVQDTQYF.

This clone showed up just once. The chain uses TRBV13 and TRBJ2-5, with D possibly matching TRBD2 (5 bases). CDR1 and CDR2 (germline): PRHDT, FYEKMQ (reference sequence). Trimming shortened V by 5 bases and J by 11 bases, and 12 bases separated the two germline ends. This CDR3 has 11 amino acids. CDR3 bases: TGTGCCAGCAGCCTCCATGGGGAGCAGTACTTC. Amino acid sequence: CASSLHGEQYF.

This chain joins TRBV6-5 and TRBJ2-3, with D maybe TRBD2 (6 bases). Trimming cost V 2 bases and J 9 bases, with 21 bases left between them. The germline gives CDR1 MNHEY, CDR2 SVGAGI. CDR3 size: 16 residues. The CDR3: CASSYGAGVSTVTQYF. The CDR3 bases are TGTGCCAGCAGTTACGGAGCGGGCGTTAGCACAGTGACGCAGTATTTT.

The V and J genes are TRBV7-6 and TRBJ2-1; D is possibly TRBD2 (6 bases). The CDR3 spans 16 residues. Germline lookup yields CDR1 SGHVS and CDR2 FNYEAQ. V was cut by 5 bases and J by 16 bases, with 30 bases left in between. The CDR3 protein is CASSDQTGRSGLAEFF. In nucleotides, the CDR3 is TGTGCCAGCAGCGACCAAACCGGGAGATCCGGGCTAGCAGAATTCTTC.